Listed here are 15 T cell receptor beta chains from one sample, sequenced in a study of blood T cells in healthy people across ages. A second about 6 to 12 cycle PCR used barcoded and J-beta primers. TCRdb passed the 5' RACE reads through MiXCR, listing each CDR3 protein once. The sample shows more than 1,400,000 distinct CDR3 sequences, approximately 38% of them seen only once. Sequencing was performed on blood. The receptors derive from a woman younger than 30 in good health.

The chain combines TRBV4-1 with TRBJ1-1; weak D call: TRBD1 (5 bases). The V gene's germline CDR1 is MGHRA and CDR2 YSYEKL. The germline V and J ends were trimmed by 2 bases and 4 bases, with 17 bases remaining between them. CDR3 length equals 16 residues. The CDR3 sequence: CASSQYYPSGGTEAFF. The CDR3 DNA reads as TGCGCCAGCAGCCAATACTATCCCAGCGGGGGCACTGAAGCTTTCTTT.

On this clonotype: The junction shows a germline mismatch at one end, possibly a read error. The chain uses TRBV7-2 and TRBJ2-1; TRBD2 aligns across 16 bases. Germline V CDR1 and CDR2: SGHTA, FQGNSA. CDR3 length equals 19 residues. As DNA, the CDR3 is TGTGCCAGCAGCCAACCGGGACTAGCGGGGGGGAGAACCTACAATGAGCAGGTCTTC. Its translation: CASSQPGLAGGRTYNEQVF.

This clonotype was found many times. The rearrangement links TRBV15 to TRBJ2-1; D is possibly TRBD1 (6 bases). In germline, CDR1 is LNHNV, CDR2 YYDKDF (reference sequence). There are 13 residues in the CDR3. Deletions cut 5 bases from V and 8 bases from J, with 13 bases between. The DNA for the CDR3 is TGTGCCACCAGCGAGCGACAGGTTTATGAGCAGTTCTTC. Its translation is CATSERQVYEQFF.

This clonotype was counted between two and nine times. This rearrangement joins TRBV3-1 to TRBJ1-2; D gene uncertain. Trimming removed 4 bases at V and 5 bases at J, with 17 bases between. Germline-derived CDR1 and CDR2 are LGHDT and YNNKEL (reference sequence). The CDR3 totals 15 residues. In DNA, the CDR3 is TGTGCCAGCAGCCCCGGTCCATCCGGAGGGTATGGCTACACCTTC. It translates to CASSPGPSGGYGYTF.

This clonotype was seen a handful of times. The chain carries TRBV25-1 and TRBJ1-6; unclear D gene. The CDR3 is made up of 13 amino acids. Germline V gene sequence: CDR1 MGHDK, CDR2 SYGVNS. The germline V and J ends were trimmed by 6 bases and 7 bases, with 10 bases remaining between them. CDR3 nucleotides: TGTGCCAGCAGGACGAATTCCAATTCACCCCTCCACTTT. This encodes CASRTNSNSPLHF.

The CDR3 region has the DNA TGTGCCAGCAGTTACTCGTCGTCTACCACGGCCAAAAACATTCAGTACTTC. It translates to CASSYSSSTTAKNIQYF. This sequence joins TRBV6-5 and TRBJ2-4; D is uncertain. V gave up 0 bases and J gave up 1 base, with 13 bases separating them. Germline assignment: CDR1 MNHEY and CDR2 SVGAGI. The CDR3 totals 17 residues.

The chain uses TRBV29-1 and TRBJ2-7; D is unresolved. Trimming removed 2 bases at V and 7 bases at J, with 18 bases between. Germline CDR1 SQVTM, CDR2 ANQGSEA. The CDR3 has 14 amino acids. The CDR3 is CSVERRLVGNEQYF. CDR3 DNA: TGCAGCGTTGAAAGACGGCTAGTGGGAAATGAGCAGTACTTC.

This clonotype turned up a few times. This sequence joins TRBV20-1 and TRBJ2-1, with a tentative D call TRBD1 (6 bases). The CDR3 is 15 amino acids. V shed 5 bases and J shed 7 bases, with 21 bases lying between them. CDR1 is DFQATT and CDR2 is SNEGSKA in the germline V gene (reference sequence). CDR3 sequence (DNA): TGCAGTGCTCTAGGGGGTCCCAACATTGGGAATGAGCAGTTCTTC. Protein: CSALGGPNIGNEQFF.

This sequence joins TRBV12-3 or TRBV12-4 and TRBJ1-2, with D tentatively TRBD1 (5 bases). V lost 3 bases, J lost 4 bases, and 12 bases lay in between. There are 14 residues in the CDR3. This CDR3 is CASSLVGGPYGYTF. The DNA of the CDR3 is TGTGCCAGCAGTTTGGTCGGGGGACCCTATGGCTACACCTTC.

This clonotype was counted a few times. This chain connects TRBV5-1 to TRBJ1-2, with D uncertain. V lost 10 bases and J 3 bases, leaving 10 bases between the germline ends. Germline-derived CDR1 and CDR2 are SGHRS and YFSETQ. The CDR3 contains 11 residues. CDR3 amino acids: CAAREDYGYTF. As DNA, the CDR3 is TGCGCCGCCCGGGAGGACTATGGCTACACCTTC. Full variable domain (outside the CDR3, taken from reference TRBV5-1 and TRBJ1-2): KAGVTQTPRYLIKTRGQQVTLSCSPISGHRSVSWYQQTPGQGLQFLFEYFSETQRNKGNFPGRFSGRQFSNSRSEMNVSTLELGDSALYLCAAREDYGYTFGSGTRLTVV.

The rearrangement uses TRBV7-8 and TRBJ2-7; 9 bases match TRBD2. Germline V gene sequence: CDR1 SGHVS, CDR2 FQNEAQ. The CDR3 covers 16 residues. V was clipped by 1 base and J by 2 bases; unmatched bases: 6. The CDR3 loop is CASSLVSGRSAYEQYF. CDR3 nucleotide sequence: TGTGCCAGCAGCTTAGTTAGCGGGAGATCGGCCTACGAGCAGTACTTC.

This clonotype was recorded only once. The chain joins TRBV6-2 or TRBV6-3 to TRBJ1-6; D ambiguous. This CDR3 region has 18 residues. Germline-derived CDR1 and CDR2 are MNHEY and SVGEGT. V lost 0 bases to trimming and J lost 2 bases, with 14 bases between them. CDR3 DNA: TGTGCCAGCAGTTACTCGTTTATCAGGCGGACCTATAATTCACCCCTCCACTTT. It yields the protein CASSYSFIRRTYNSPLHF.

The table lists this clonotype with many counts. This chain joins TRBV7-6 and TRBJ2-1; 11 bases align to TRBD2. Germline V lookup: CDR1 SGHVS, CDR2 FNYEAQ. CDR3 length: 16 amino acids. V trimming: 2 bases; J trimming: 7 bases; junction bases outside the gene matches: 7. The DNA for the CDR3 is TGTGCCAGCAGCTTATTAGCGGGAGGGCCTTCTAATGAGCAGTTCTTC. This translates into CASSLLAGGPSNEQFF.

This clonotype was recorded many times. V gene TRBV3-1 combines with J gene TRBJ2-5; the D gene could be TRBD1 or TRBD2 (5 bases each). There are 14 residues in the CDR3. CDR1 is LGHDT, CDR2 YNNKEL, per germline (reference sequence). Trimming shortened V by 1 base and J by 5 bases, and 11 bases separated the two germline ends. The CDR3 loop reads CASSQGEGDETQYF. DNA of the CDR3: TGTGCCAGCAGCCAAGGTGAAGGGGACGAGACCCAGTACTTC.

This clonotype was seen a handful of times. V and J are TRBV12-3 or TRBV12-4 and TRBJ2-7; D may be TRBD1 (5 bases). Trimming removed 6 bases from V and 5 bases from J, with 14 bases in between. The CDR3 has 13 amino acids. CDR3 sequence reads: CASRGSGYNEQYF. The CDR3, as DNA: TGTGCCAGCAGGGGATCAGGGTACAACGAGCAGTACTTC.